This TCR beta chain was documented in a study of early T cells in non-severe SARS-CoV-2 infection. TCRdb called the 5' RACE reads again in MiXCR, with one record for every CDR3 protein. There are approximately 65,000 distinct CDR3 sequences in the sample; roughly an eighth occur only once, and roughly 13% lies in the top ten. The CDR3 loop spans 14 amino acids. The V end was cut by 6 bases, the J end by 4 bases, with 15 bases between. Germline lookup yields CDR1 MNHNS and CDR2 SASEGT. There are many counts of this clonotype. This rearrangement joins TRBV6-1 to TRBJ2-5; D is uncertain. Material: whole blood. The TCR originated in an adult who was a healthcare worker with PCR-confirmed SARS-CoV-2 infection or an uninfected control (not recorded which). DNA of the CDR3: TGTGCCAGCAGCCTAAGATGGGCAGGAGAGACCCAGTACTTC. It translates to CASSLRWAGETQYF.